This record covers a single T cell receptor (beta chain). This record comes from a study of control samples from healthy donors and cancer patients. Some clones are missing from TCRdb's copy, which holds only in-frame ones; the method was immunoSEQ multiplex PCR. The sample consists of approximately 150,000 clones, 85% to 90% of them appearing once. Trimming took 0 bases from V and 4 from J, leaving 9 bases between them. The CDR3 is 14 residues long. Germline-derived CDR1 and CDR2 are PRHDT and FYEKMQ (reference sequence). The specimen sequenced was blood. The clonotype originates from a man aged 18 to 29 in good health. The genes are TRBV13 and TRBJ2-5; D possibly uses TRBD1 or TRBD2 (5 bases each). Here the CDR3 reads CASSLGTGGETQYF. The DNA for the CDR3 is TGTGCCAGCAGCTTAGGGACTGGGGGAGAGACCCAGTACTTC. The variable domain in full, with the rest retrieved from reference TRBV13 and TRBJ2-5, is AAGVIQSPRHLIKEKRETATLKCYPIPRHDTVYWYQQGPGQDPQFLISFYEKMQSDKGSIPDRFSAQQFSDYHSELNMSSLELGDSALYFCASSLGTGGETQYFGPGTRLLVL.